The 4 T cell receptor beta chains below all came from one sample that was sequenced in a study of shared clonotypes between healthy human individuals. Assay: immunoSEQ multiplex PCR; the TCRdb copy retains only in-frame clones and omits some. The top ten hold around 13% of the sample, which has some 450,000 clones, approximately 77% seen once. The sequencing sample was made of PBMCs. The receptors originated from a woman in her thirties or forties in good health. Some clones in this sample may be carry-over from other donors' samples.

The rearrangement uses TRBV7-9 and TRBJ2-7, with 8 bases that match TRBD2. The J segment lost 7 bases and the V segment lost 5 bases, leaving 7 bases of the junction unmatched. The CDR3 sequence is 13 residues long. In germline, CDR1 is SEHNR, CDR2 FQNEAQ (reference sequence). The CDR3 sequence is CASSRTSSGEQYF. As DNA, the CDR3 is TGTGCCAGCAGCCGGACTAGCTCGGGGGAGCAGTACTTC.

The chain recombines TRBV5-1 with TRBJ1-2; D is possibly TRBD1 (5 bases). Trimming cost V 3 bases and J 0 bases, with 15 bases left between them. Germline assignment: CDR1 SGHRS and CDR2 YFSETQ. The CDR3 extends over 16 amino acids. Written as DNA, the CDR3 is TGCGCCAGCAGCTGGGTAGGGGACGAAGCTAACTATGGCTACACCTTC. This encodes CASSWVGDEANYGYTF.

The rearrangement joins TRBV10-3 to TRBJ1-2; 8 bases fit TRBD1. V lost 2 bases and J lost 8; bases outside the gene matches: 7. This CDR3 has 14 residues. Looked up from germline, CDR1 is ENHRY and CDR2 is SYGVKD. The CDR3 protein is CAISEVAGGGGYTF. CDR3 DNA sequence: TGTGCCATCAGTGAGGTCGCAGGGGGCGGAGGCTACACCTTC.

The CDR3 is CASNKNTGELFF. The CDR3, as DNA: TGCGCCAGCAATAAGAACACCGGGGAGCTGTTTTTT. This rearrangement joins TRBV10-2 to TRBJ2-2; no clear D gene. Trimming took 7 bases from V and 1 from J, leaving 4 bases between them. Germline V gene data show CDR1 as WSHSY and CDR2 as SAAADI. The CDR3 has 12 amino acids.